This T cell receptor beta chain comes out of a study of identical twins (dated by TCRdb to 2016 to 2018). About the investigation overall: To test whether fetal clonotypes persist, the study used deep sequencing on TCR alpha and beta repertoires from monozygotic twins, unrelated adults of various ages, and cord blood. Replicate twin experiments were performed at different times using different library preparation protocols to rule out contamination.

This clonotype was counted only a few times. Its antigen remains unidentified. The record has no base qualities; no much larger clone is one base away. The CDR3 spans 14 residues, from the cysteine through the phenylalanine. The retained sequence is limited to the CDR3, 42 bases, with the frame set at the first base. V lost 3 bases and J lost 0 bases; the stretch between them is 7 bases long. CDR1 and CDR2 are drawn from the germline V gene: SGHDN, FVKESK. Broader findings and caveats from the paper: Out-of-frame TCR alpha sequences shared between twins showed an excess of low generation-probability sequences compared with coincidental sharing between unrelated individuals. In monozygotic twins, out-of-frame TCR alpha sharing was systematically underestimated by recombination models, although the models agreed with sharing between unrelated individuals. A weaker excess of twin sharing was found in beta out-of-frame sequences because the signal-to-noise ratio was lowered by fewer shared sequences. Invariant T cells such as MAIT and iNKT could partly confound zero-insertion analyses, though diverse VJ usage argued against this for most clonotypes. Because the same donors could not be followed over many years, the conclusions relied on cross-sectional statistical analysis. Fewer insertions were carried by abundant cord blood beta clonotypes; a weaker similar trend was observed in young adult naive repertoires, while no such trend was observed in memory repertoires.

Only healthy Caucasian donors were included. The twin cohort comprised three pairs of female monozygotic twins, all aged roughly 18 to 30 years. Peripheral blood mononuclear cells were used as the source from which RNA for TCR libraries was isolated. Preparation of the library involved 5' RACE. Sequencing relied on an Illumina HiSeq 2000. Template switching introduced a universal primer binding site; the final cDNA contained a unique molecular identifier, enabling accurate counting of TCR cDNA molecules. Specific primers in the conserved constant-segment region were used to synthesize first-strand cDNA for the TCR alpha and beta chains. To control for contamination, every cDNA library was double barcoded, receiving both a SMART-Mk sample barcode and Illumina barcodes. TruSeq adapter sequences and Illumina sample barcodes were added in two successive PCR steps. Sequencing of the TCR alpha and beta cDNA libraries was done on the Illumina HiSeq platform using custom primers. Concerning the study's data processing: MiGEC processed the raw reads to extract unique molecular identifiers, while MiXCR was used to determine the CDR3 positions. For each individual, recombination models were inferred using an EM algorithm with the repgenHMM and IGoR tools. The tcR package in R was used for shared clonotype analysis, with sharing normalized by the product of cloneset sizes. Out-of-frame nonproductive sequences were analyzed to study raw recombination free of thymic and clonal selection effects. TCRdb applied fastp at Q25 and MiXCR to the public reads, then kept only in-frame beta chains. Identical CDR3 proteins give one entry, which carries the most common genes and DNA. Clone size and V and J calls follow TCRdb, not the original study. The sample table holds 700,000 to 950,000 distinct CDR3 sequences, of which roughly 12% were seen once. Clones ranked in the top ten supply 1.5% to 2% of the sample.

Separately, the same data were catalogued under a study of yellow fever vaccine responses in identical twins. The second study's paper adds: According to the authors, the vaccine-induced T cell response in identical twins seemed to be partly convergent and partly specific to each individual. The study precisely tracked vaccine-responding T cell clones in identical twins.

Sequenced input: PBMCs. The V gene is TRBV14 and the J gene is TRBJ2-3, with the D gene not clear enough to name. This receptor was taken from a woman under 30 in good health. The nucleotides are TGTGCCAGCAGCCAGCACCTTAGCACAGATACGCAGTATTTT. Translated, it reads CASSQHLSTDTQYF.